This T cell receptor (beta chain) appears in the sequencing data of a study of blood T cell repertoires in COVID-19. Measured with immunoSEQ multiplex PCR; TCRdb has only the in-frame clones, and not every one. The sample has tens of thousands of clones; over 80% are singletons. This clonotype was obtained from a woman in her 40s with acute or convalescent COVID-19. The sample taken for sequencing was peripheral blood.

The CDR3 is CASTHGENTEAFF. In DNA, the CDR3 is TGTGCCAGTACCCACGGGGAGAACACTGAAGCTTTCTTT. The rearrangement links TRBV19 to TRBJ1-1, with D unresolved. Germline V gene data show CDR1 as LNHDA and CDR2 as SQIVND (reference sequence). With 7 bases removed from V and 1 base from J, the gap between germline ends came to 10 bases. This CDR3 is built from 13 residues.